The clone carrying this TCR beta chain was detected a few times. As yet, its antigen is unknown. These data originate in a study of neurological immune-mediated disorders. The CDR3 has 16 amino acids. J lost 4 bases, V lost 0 bases, and 7 bases had no gene match. CDR1 and CDR2 (germline): MNHEY, SVGEGT. It was from 2 million PBMCs stored at -80 C that the unsorted libraries were obtained. With 10-nucleotide random UMIs, 5'RACE was used to make the cDNA. TCRdb fed the 5' RACE reads into MiXCR, producing one record per CDR3 protein. The table records about 16,000 distinct CDR3 sequences, 14% to 15% of them present only once. Broader study findings: Among expanded clones, no CDR3 amino acid sequences were shared across subjects, a pattern suggesting private repertoires in all groups.

The sequenced sample consisted of PBMCs. The receptor was isolated from a man aged 55 to 70 with HTLV-1-associated myelopathy (HAM/TSP). The chain couples TRBV6-2 or TRBV6-3 to TRBJ2-5, with 8 nucleotides matching TRBD1. The chain's CDR3 is CASSYSPMTGVETQYF. As DNA, the CDR3 is TGTGCCAGCAGTTACTCGCCGATGACAGGGGTAGAGACCCAGTACTTC.